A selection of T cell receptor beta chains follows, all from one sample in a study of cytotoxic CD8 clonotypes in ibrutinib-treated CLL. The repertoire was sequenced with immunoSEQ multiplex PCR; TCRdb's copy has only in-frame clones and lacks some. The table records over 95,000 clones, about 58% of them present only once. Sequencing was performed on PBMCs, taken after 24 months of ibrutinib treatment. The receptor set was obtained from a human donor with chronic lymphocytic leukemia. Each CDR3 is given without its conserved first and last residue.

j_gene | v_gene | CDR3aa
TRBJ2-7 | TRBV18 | ASSPFTAKNYEQY
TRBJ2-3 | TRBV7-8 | ASSLVYSRTDTQY
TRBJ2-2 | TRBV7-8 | ASSRAERNTGELF
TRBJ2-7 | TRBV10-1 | ASSDSYEQY
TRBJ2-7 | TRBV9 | ASSVNPGGSDEQY
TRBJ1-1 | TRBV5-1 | ASSFKDTNTEAF
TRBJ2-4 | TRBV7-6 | ASRQRVPGVGAKNIQY
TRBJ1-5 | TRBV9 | ASSVDGVQPQH
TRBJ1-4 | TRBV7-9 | ASSTGTVNEKLF
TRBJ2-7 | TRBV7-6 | ASSLAQPSGSYEQY
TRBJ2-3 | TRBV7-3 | ASSRRATNSDTQY
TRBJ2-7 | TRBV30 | AWTSGVPSYEQY
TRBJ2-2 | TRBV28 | ASDRGSTGELF
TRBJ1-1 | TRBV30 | AWRASGKPF
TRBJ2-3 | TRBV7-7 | ASSTGSTDTQY
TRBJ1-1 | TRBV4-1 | ASSSSRGGMNTEAF
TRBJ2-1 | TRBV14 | ASSQPSGVRNEQF
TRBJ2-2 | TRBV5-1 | ASSFTGELF
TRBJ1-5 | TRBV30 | AWSKVGGSNQPQH
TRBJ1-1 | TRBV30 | AWSDLNTEAF
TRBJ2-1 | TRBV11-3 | ASSLQSLSYNEQF
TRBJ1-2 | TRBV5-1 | ASSPGGLYGYT
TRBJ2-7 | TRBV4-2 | ASSSLTSYHEQY
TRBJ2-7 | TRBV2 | ASSVTRSSYEQY
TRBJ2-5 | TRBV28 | ASRASSGAFVDQETQY
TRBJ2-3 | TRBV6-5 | ASRGLAGGTDTQY
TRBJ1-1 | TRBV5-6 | ASSPGTGTGNTEAF
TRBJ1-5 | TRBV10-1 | ASTRDLNQPQH
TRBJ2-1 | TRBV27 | ASSSRGTEQF
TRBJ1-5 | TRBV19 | ASSVQQGRNQPQH
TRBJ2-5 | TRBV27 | ASTPSDRVGTQY
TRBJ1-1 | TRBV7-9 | ASSIDGVRNTEAF
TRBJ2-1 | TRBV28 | ASSQDKGKREQF
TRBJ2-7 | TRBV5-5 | ASSQGYEQY
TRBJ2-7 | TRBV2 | ASGRTSGYEQY
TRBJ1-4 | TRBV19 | ASSSPRGSDSNEKLF
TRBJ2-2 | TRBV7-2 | ASSLARGTLGELF
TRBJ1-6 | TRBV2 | ASNPTGSPLH
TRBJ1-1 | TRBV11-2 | ASRRSGDRGEAF
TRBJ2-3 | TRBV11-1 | ASSPGQDASTDTQY
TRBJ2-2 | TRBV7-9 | ASSLDEGELF
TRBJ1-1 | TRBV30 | AWEGGLHTEAF
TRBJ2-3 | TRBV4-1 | ASSQDRLASAPDTQY
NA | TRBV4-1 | ASSQGAGEETQY
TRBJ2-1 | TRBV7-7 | ASSLVSGGNEQF
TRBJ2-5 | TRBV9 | ASSPPGTDFRETQY
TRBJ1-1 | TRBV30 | AWRFGGTANTEAF